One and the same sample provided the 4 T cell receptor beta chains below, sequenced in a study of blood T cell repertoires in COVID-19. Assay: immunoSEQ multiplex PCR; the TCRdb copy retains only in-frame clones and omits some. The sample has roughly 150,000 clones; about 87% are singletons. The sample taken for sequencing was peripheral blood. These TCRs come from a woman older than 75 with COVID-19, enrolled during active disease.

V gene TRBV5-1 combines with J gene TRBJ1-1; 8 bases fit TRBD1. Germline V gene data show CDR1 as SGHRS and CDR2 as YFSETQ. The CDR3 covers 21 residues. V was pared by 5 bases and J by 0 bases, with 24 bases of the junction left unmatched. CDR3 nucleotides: TGCGCCAGCAGTTTGTCCGTCAGGGGGCTACCCTTGGCAAACTTGAACACTGAAGCTTTCTTT. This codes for CASSLSVRGLPLANLNTEAFF. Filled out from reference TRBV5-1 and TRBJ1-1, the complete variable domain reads KAGVTQTPRYLIKTRGQQVTLSCSPISGHRSVSWYQQTPGQGLQFLFEYFSETQRNKGNFPGRFSGRQFSNSRSEMNVSTLELGDSALYLCASSLSVRGLPLANLNTEAFFGQGTRLTVV.

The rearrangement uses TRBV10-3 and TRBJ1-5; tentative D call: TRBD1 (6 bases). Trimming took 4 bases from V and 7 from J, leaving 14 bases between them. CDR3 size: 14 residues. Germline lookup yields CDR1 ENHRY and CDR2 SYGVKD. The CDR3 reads CAISGEGGEQPQHF. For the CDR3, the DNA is TGTGCCATCAGTGGGGAGGGGGGAGAACAGCCCCAGCATTTT.

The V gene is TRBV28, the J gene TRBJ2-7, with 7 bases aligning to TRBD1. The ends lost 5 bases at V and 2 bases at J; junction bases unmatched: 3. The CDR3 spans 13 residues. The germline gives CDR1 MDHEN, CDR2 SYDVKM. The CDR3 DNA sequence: TGTGCCAGCAGTGCAGGGACAGCCTACGAGCAGTACTTC. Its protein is CASSAGTAYEQYF.

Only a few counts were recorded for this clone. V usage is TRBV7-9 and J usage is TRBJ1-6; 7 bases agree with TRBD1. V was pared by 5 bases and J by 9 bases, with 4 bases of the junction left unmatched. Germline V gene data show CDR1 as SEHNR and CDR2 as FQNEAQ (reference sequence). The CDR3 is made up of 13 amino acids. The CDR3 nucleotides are TGTGCCAGCAGCCGGGGACAGAGTTCACCCCTCCACTTT. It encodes CASSRGQSSPLHF.